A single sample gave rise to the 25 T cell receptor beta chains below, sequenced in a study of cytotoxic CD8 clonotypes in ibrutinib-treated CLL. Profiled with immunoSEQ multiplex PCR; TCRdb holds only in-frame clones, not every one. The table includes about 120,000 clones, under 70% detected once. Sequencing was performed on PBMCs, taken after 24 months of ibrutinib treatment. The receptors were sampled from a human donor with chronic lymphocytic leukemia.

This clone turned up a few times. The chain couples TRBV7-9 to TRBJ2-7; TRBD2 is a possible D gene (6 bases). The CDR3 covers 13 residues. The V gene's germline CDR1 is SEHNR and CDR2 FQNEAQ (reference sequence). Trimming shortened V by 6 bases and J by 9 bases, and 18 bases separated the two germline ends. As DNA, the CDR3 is TGTGCCAGCAGTTCCCAAACGGGAGTCGGGCAGTACTTC. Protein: CASSSQTGVGQYF.

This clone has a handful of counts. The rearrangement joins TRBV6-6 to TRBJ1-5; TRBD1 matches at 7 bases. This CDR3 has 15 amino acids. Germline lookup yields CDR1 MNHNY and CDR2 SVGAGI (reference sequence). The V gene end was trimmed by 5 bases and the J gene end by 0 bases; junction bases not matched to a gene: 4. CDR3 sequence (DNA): TGTGCCAGCAGTACCGACAGGGCTAGCAATCAGCCCCAGCATTTT. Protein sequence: CASSTDRASNQPQHF.

As DNA, the CDR3 is TGTGCCACCAGCCCAGGGGGGCGTAGCACAGATACGCAGTATTTT. Translation: CATSPGGRSTDTQYF. This rearrangement joins TRBV15 to TRBJ2-3; D may be TRBD1 (7 bases). Germline CDR1 LNHNV, CDR2 YYDKDF (reference sequence). The CDR3 is made up of 15 amino acids. Between the trimmed V and J ends, which lost 5 bases and 0 bases, there was a span of 12 bases.

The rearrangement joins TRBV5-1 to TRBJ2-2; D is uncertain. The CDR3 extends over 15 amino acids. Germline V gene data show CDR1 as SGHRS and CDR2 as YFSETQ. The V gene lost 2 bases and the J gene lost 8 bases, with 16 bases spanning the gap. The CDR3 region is CASSFVTIREGELFF. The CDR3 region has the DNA TGCGCCAGCAGCTTCGTCACAATCAGAGAGGGGGAGCTGTTTTTT.

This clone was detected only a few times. The DNA for the CDR3 is TGTGCCAGTAGTAAGACAGCAAGCTACGAGCAGTACTTC. As protein: CASSKTASYEQYF. The chain employs TRBV19 and TRBJ2-7, with D perhaps TRBD1 (5 bases). The CDR3 spans 13 residues. Germline V CDR1 and CDR2: LNHDA, SQIVND (reference sequence). The V end lost 4 bases, the J end lost 3 bases, and 10 bases lay between the germline ends.

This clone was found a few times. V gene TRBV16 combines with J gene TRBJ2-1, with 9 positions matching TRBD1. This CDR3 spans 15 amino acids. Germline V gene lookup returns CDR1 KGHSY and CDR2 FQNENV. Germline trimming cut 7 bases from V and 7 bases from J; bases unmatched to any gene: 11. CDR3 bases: TGTGCCAGCACCTCAACCGGGACAGGGCGTAATGAGCAGTTCTTC. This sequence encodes CASTSTGTGRNEQFF.

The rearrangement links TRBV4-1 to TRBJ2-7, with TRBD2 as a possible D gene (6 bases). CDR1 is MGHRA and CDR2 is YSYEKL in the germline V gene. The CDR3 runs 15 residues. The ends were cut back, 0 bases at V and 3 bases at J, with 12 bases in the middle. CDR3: CASSQDREPHYEQYF. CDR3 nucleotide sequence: TGCGCCAGCAGCCAAGATCGGGAGCCCCACTACGAGCAGTACTTC.

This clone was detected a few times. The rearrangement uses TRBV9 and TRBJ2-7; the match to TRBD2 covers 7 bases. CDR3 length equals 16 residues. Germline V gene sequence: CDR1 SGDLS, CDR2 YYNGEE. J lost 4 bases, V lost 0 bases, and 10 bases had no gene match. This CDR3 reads CASSVGVGAGSYEQYF. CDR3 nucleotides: TGTGCCAGCAGCGTAGGAGTTGGAGCGGGGAGTTACGAGCAGTACTTC. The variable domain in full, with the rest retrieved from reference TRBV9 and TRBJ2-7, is DSGVTQTPKHLITATGQRVTLRCSPRSGDLSVYWYQQSLDQGLQFLIQYYNGEERAKGNILERFSAQQFPDLHSELNLSSLELGDSALYFCASSVGVGAGSYEQYFGPGTRLTVT.

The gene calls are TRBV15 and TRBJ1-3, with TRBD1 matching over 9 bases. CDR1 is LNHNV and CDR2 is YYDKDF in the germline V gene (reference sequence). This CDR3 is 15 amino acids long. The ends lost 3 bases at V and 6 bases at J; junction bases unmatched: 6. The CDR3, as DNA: TGTGCCACCAGCAGGGGGACAGGGAAGGCAAACACCATATATTTT. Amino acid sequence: CATSRGTGKANTIYF.

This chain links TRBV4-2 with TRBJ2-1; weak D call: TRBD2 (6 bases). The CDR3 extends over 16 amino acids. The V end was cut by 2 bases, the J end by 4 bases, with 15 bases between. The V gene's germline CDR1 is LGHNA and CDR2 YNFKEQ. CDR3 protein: CASSQLIGTSYNEQFF. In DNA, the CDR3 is TGTGCCAGCAGCCAACTTATCGGGACTTCTTACAATGAGCAGTTCTTC.

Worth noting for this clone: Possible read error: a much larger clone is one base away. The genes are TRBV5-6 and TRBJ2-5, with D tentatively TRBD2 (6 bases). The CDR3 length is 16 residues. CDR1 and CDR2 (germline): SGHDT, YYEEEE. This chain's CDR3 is CASSLLSFQGGEAQYF. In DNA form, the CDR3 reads TGTGCCAGCAGCTTGCTGTCTTTTCAGGGAGGAGAGGCCCAGTACTTC.

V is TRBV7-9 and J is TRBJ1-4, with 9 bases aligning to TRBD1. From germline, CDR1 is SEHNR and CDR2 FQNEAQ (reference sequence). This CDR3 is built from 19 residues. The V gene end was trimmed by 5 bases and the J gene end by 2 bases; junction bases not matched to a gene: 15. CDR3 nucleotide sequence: TGTGCCAGCAGCCCAGTCCCGGGACAGGGCGGGATCACTAATGAAAAACTGTTTTTT. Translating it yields CASSPVPGQGGITNEKLFF.

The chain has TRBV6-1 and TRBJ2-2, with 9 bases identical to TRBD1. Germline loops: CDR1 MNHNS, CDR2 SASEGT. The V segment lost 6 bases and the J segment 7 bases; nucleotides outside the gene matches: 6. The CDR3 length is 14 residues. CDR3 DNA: TGTGCCAGCAGAGAACAGGGGGCCGTCGGGGAGCTGTTTTTT. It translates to CASREQGAVGELFF.

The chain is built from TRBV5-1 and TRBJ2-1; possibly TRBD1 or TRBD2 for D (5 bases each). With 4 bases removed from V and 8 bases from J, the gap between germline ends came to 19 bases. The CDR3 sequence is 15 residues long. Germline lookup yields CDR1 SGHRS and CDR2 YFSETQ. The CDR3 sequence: CASSPDFREFDEQFF. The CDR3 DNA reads TGCGCCAGCAGCCCGGACTTCAGGGAGTTCGATGAGCAGTTCTTC.

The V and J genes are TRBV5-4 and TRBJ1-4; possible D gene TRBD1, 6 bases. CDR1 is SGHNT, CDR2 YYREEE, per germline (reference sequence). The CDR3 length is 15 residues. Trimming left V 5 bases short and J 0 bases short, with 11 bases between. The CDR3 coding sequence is TGTGCCAGCAGGACAGGAACAACAACTAATGAAAAACTGTTTTTT. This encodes CASRTGTTTNEKLFF.

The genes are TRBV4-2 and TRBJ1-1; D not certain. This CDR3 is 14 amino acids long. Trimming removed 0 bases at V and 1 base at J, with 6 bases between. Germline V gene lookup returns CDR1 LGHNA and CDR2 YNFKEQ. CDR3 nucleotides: TGTGCCAGCAGCCAAGAACAGCAGAACACTGAAGCTTTCTTT. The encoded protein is CASSQEQQNTEAFF.

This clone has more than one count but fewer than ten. CDR3 nucleotide sequence: TGTGCCAGCTCACCGGAAGGGTACGAGCAGTACTTC. This gives the protein CASSPEGYEQYF. The chain employs TRBV18 and TRBJ2-7, with D unresolved. V shed 3 bases and J shed 4 bases, with 7 bases lying between them. Per the germline V gene, CDR1 is KGHSH and CDR2 is LQKENI. CDR3 length: 12 residues.

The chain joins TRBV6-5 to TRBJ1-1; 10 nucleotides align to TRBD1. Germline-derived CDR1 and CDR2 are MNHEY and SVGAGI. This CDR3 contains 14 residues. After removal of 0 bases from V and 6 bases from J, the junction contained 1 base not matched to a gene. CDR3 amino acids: CASSYSTGGSEAFF. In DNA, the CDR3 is TGTGCCAGCAGTTACTCGACAGGGGGCTCTGAAGCTTTCTTT.

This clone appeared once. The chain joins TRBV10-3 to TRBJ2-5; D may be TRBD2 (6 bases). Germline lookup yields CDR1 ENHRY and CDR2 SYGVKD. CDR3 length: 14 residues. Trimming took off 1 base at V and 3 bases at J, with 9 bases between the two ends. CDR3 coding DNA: TGTGCCATCAGTGAGTGGGGCGGGGAAGAGACCCAGTACTTC. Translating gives CAISEWGGEETQYF.

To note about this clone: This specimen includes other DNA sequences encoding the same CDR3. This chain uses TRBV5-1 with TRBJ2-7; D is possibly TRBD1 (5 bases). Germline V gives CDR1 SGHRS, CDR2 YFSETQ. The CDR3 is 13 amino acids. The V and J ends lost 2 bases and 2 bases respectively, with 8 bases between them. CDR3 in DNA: TGCGCCAGCAGCTTAGGCAGGGCCTACGAGCAGTACTTC. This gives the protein CASSLGRAYEQYF.

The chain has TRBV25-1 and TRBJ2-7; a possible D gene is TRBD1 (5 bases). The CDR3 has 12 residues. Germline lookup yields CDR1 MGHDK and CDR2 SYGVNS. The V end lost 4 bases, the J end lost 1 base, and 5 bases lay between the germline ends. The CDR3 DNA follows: TGTGCCAGCAGTGCAGGGTCCTACGAGCAGTACTTC. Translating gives CASSAGSYEQYF.

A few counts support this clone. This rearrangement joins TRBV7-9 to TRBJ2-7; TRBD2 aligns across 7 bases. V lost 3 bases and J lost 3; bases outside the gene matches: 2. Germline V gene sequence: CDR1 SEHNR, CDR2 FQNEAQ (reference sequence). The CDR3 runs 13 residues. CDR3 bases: TGTGCCAGCAGCTTTGGGGGGGACTACGAGCAGTACTTC. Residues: CASSFGGDYEQYF. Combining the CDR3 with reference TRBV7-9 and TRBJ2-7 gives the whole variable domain DTGVSQNPRHKITKRGQNVTFRCDPISEHNRLYWYRQTLGQGPEFLTYFQNEAQLEKSRLLSDRFSAERPKGSFSTLEIQRTEQGDSAMYLCASSFGGDYEQYFGPGTRLTVT.

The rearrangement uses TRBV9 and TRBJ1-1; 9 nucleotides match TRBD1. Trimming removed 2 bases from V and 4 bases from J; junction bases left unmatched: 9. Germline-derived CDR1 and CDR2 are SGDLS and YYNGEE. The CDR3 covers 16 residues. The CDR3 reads CASSVPGTGTITEAFF. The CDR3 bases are TGTGCCAGCAGCGTCCCCGGGACAGGGACAATCACTGAAGCTTTCTTT.

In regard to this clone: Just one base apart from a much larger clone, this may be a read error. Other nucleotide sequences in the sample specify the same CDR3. CDR3 in amino acids: CASRGSNAPLHF. In DNA, the CDR3 is TGCGCCAGCAGAGGTTCTAATGCACCCCTCCACTTT. The J gene is TRBJ1-6, the V gene TRBV6-1, with D hard to call. The germline V gene encodes CDR1 MNHNS and CDR2 SASEGT. The CDR3 is 12 residues long.

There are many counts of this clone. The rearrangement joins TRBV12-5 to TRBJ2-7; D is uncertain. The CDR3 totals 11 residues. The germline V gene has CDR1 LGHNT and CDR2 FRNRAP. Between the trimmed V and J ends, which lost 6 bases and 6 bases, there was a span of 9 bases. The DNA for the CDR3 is TGTGCTAGTGGCCTCAAAGTCGAGCAGTACTTC. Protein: CASGLKVEQYF.